The 19 T cell receptor beta chains below all came from one sample that was sequenced in a study of cytomegalovirus exposure and HLA in healthy donors. The protocol was immunoSEQ multiplex PCR, while the TCRdb copy is restricted to in-frame clones and leaves out a portion. Of tens of thousands of clones listed, 85% to 95% are singletons. The sample was PBMCs. The receptors come from a woman between 18 and 29 years old in good health and CMV-seronegative.

The chain recombines TRBV4-3 with TRBJ2-1; the match to TRBD2 covers 13 bases. In germline, CDR1 is LGHNA, CDR2 YSLEER. The CDR3 consists of 16 residues. The J segment lost 6 bases and the V segment lost 3 bases, leaving 5 bases of the junction unmatched. CDR3 bases: TGCGCCAGCAGCCAGGTACTAGCGGGAGGGCCCAATGAGCAGTTCTTC. This codes for CASSQVLAGGPNEQFF.

The CDR3 is CASSYSPSGTNEQFF. In DNA, the CDR3 is TGTGCCAGCAGTTACAGCCCTAGCGGGACCAATGAGCAGTTCTTC. The rearrangement uses TRBV6-5 and TRBJ2-1, with TRBD2 matching over 9 bases. Germline values: CDR1 MNHEY, CDR2 SVGAGI. The V gene end was trimmed by 2 bases and the J gene end by 6 bases; junction bases not matched to a gene: 5. The length of the CDR3 is 15 residues.

V gene TRBV7-9 combines with J gene TRBJ1-2, with 8 bases fitting TRBD1. CDR3 length: 14 residues. CDR1 SEHNR and CDR2 FQNEAQ come from the germline V gene (reference sequence). The V segment lost 2 bases and the J segment 4 bases; nucleotides outside the gene matches: 3. CDR3 DNA sequence: TGTGCCAGCAGCTTATCCGACAGGGGCTATGGCTACACCTTC. This translates into CASSLSDRGYGYTF.

In this sample, this clone turned up once. The chain is built from TRBV4-3 and TRBJ1-2, with a possible D match to TRBD1 (6 bases). Between the trimmed V and J ends, which lost 1 base and 3 bases, there was a span of 12 bases. The CDR3 spans 15 residues. Germline assignment: CDR1 LGHNA and CDR2 YSLEER. The CDR3 reads CASSQGGGPDYGYTF. In nucleotides, the CDR3 is TGCGCCAGCAGCCAAGGCGGGGGCCCGGACTATGGCTACACCTTC.

In this sample, this clone turned up once. The chain uses TRBV18 and TRBJ2-2, with D perhaps TRBD2 (6 bases). Germline V gives CDR1 KGHSH, CDR2 LQKENI. Trimming cost V 3 bases and J 2 bases, with 10 bases left between them. The CDR3 contains 15 residues. The CDR3 DNA sequence: TGTGCCAGCTCACCCCGGGAGTTAAACACCGGGGAGCTGTTTTTT. It yields the protein CASSPRELNTGELFF.

This rearrangement joins TRBV7-2 to TRBJ2-5; 8 bases align to TRBD1. The V gene end was trimmed by 5 bases and the J gene end by 1 base; junction bases not matched to a gene: 3. Looked up from germline, CDR1 is SGHTA and CDR2 is FQGNSA. The CDR3 totals 14 residues. CDR3 in DNA: TGTGCCAGCAGCCCTGGGACAGGCCAAGAGACCCAGTACTTC. Its protein is CASSPGTGQETQYF.

This chain's CDR3 is CASRILGVTEAFF. Written as DNA, the CDR3 is TGTGCCAGCAGAATTCTAGGGGTAACTGAAGCTTTCTTT. The chain recombines TRBV2 with TRBJ1-1; weak D call: TRBD1 (5 bases). CDR1 is SNHLY, CDR2 FYNNEI, per germline. The CDR3 length is 13 residues. The ends were cut back, 6 bases at V and 5 bases at J, with 13 bases in the middle.

This clone was counted once. The chain carries TRBV9 and TRBJ2-7, with D unclear. This CDR3 spans 14 amino acids. Germline-derived CDR1 and CDR2 are SGDLS and YYNGEE. The V gene lost 0 bases and the J gene lost 0 bases, with 7 bases spanning the gap. The CDR3 reads CASSVEPVSYEQYF. In nucleotides, the CDR3 is TGTGCCAGCAGCGTAGAACCGGTCTCCTACGAGCAGTACTTC.

The chain carries TRBV2 and TRBJ2-3; D is uncertain. Trimming removed 4 bases from V and 9 bases from J, with 11 bases in between. Germline CDR1 SNHLY, CDR2 FYNNEI. This CDR3 comprises 12 residues. CDR3 loop: CASSGPSSTQYF. The CDR3 nucleotides are TGTGCCAGCAGTGGGCCCTCCTCAACGCAGTATTTT.

The chain couples TRBV5-6 to TRBJ2-1; TRBD1 matches 8 bases. CDR3 length equals 15 residues. Trimming took 3 bases from V and 3 from J; bases not matched to a gene: 5. Germline lookup yields CDR1 SGHDT and CDR2 YYEEEE. The CDR3, as DNA: TGTGCCAGCAGCTACCTGGACAGGGACTACAATGAGCAGTTCTTC. As protein: CASSYLDRDYNEQFF.

This clone occurred once. This chain connects TRBV7-8 to TRBJ2-1; TRBD2 matches at 9 bases. This CDR3 is 15 amino acids long. V was pared by 1 base and J by 6 bases, with 4 bases of the junction left unmatched. The V gene's germline CDR1 is SGHVS and CDR2 FQNEAQ. CDR3 amino acids: CASSLGGLASNEQFF. For the CDR3, the DNA is TGTGCCAGCAGCTTAGGAGGACTAGCGTCCAATGAGCAGTTCTTC.

This rearrangement joins TRBV7-9 to TRBJ2-7; TRBD2 agrees at 8 bases. This CDR3 has 17 residues. Losses at the gene ends were 6 bases for V and 2 bases for J; bases not matched to a gene: 15. The germline V gene encodes CDR1 SEHNR and CDR2 FQNEAQ (reference sequence). CDR3 residues: CASSIIGGGLVTYEQYF. In DNA form, the CDR3 reads TGTGCCAGCAGTATAATCGGAGGGGGACTAGTCACCTACGAGCAGTACTTC.

The chain has TRBV10-3 and TRBJ2-1; 7 nucleotides agree with TRBD1. With V trimmed by 6 bases and J by 7 bases, 6 bases remained unmatched. Germline lookup yields CDR1 ENHRY and CDR2 SYGVKD. CDR3 size: 13 residues. The CDR3 here is CAISTGDRNEQFF. The CDR3 DNA follows: TGTGCCATCAGCACAGGGGATCGGAATGAGCAGTTCTTC.

This chain connects TRBV4-1 to TRBJ2-7, with 8 bases fitting TRBD2. The CDR3 is 15 amino acids. J lost 5 bases, V lost 1 base, and 7 bases had no gene match. Looked up from germline, CDR1 is MGHRA and CDR2 is YSYEKL. CDR3 nucleotide sequence: TGCGCCAGCAGCCAAGTGGCAGCGGGAGACGACGAGCAGTACTTC. It yields the protein CASSQVAAGDDEQYF.

J is TRBJ1-6 and V is TRBV7-2, with no clear D. Per the germline V gene, CDR1 is SGHTA and CDR2 is FQGNSA. With 6 bases removed from V and 0 bases from J, the gap between germline ends came to 12 bases. The CDR3 is 16 residues long. The CDR3 sequence: CASRTGSSSYNSPLHF. In nucleotides, the CDR3 is TGTGCCAGCAGAACGGGTTCCAGCTCCTATAATTCACCCCTCCACTTT.

The chain is built from TRBV7-9 and TRBJ2-7; 8 bases align to TRBD1. This CDR3 contains 15 residues. Germline CDR1 reads SEHNR; CDR2 reads FQNEAQ (reference sequence). With 5 bases clipped from V and 2 bases from J, the junction kept 8 bases outside the gene matches. CDR3 region: CASSPWTGSAYEQYF. CDR3 sequence (DNA): TGTGCCAGCAGCCCCTGGACAGGGAGCGCCTACGAGCAGTACTTC. Looking up the rest from reference TRBV7-9 and TRBJ2-7 gives the full variable domain: DTGVSQNPRHKITKRGQNVTFRCDPISEHNRLYWYRQTLGQGPEFLTYFQNEAQLEKSRLLSDRFSAERPKGSFSTLEIQRTEQGDSAMYLCASSPWTGSAYEQYFGPGTRLTVT.

This clone was seen a single time. The CDR3 bases are TGTGCCCACCTAGCGGGAGGGCTGAACACCGGGGAGCTGTTTTTT. Amino acid sequence: CAHLAGGLNTGELFF. This chain joins TRBV30 and TRBJ2-2; 12 positions match TRBD2. Germline V gene sequence: CDR1 GTSNPN, CDR2 SVGIG (reference sequence). V shed 8 bases and J 1 base; nucleotides not matched to a gene: 5. The CDR3 contains 15 residues.

CDR3 loop: CASSSGTPVYNEQFF. CDR3 sequence (DNA): TGTGCCAGCAGCTCCGGGACACCAGTCTACAATGAGCAGTTCTTC. This chain connects TRBV7-8 to TRBJ2-1; perhaps TRBD1 as D (6 bases). V lost 4 bases and J 3 bases, leaving 13 bases between the germline ends. Germline V lookup: CDR1 SGHVS, CDR2 FQNEAQ. The CDR3 covers 15 residues.

The CDR3 DNA reads as TGCGCCAGCAGCTCTCGGACTAGCGGCTCCTACGAGCAGTACTTC. It codes for CASSSRTSGSYEQYF. The genes are TRBV5-1 and TRBJ2-7, with TRBD2 matching 10 bases. Unmatched junction bases numbered 3, after V lost 3 bases and J lost 0 bases. The CDR3 has 15 residues. Germline CDR1 SGHRS, CDR2 YFSETQ.